This TCR beta chain was recorded in a study of regulatory T cells in long-lasting Graves disease. Overall study findings and caveats: It was possible that the small sample size reduced accuracy. Segments TRBV28, TRBJ1-2 and TRBJ2-5 showed preferential usage in persistent disease.

Building the TCR beta libraries relied on iRepertoire HTBI primers, and CDR3 regions underwent Arm-PCR. Using its own MiXCR run on the multiplex PCR reads, TCRdb lists one record per CDR3 protein. In the table there are 400,000 or so distinct CDR3 sequences, around a quarter of which are singletons. Remarks on this clonotype: What it binds is not known.

The CDR3 runs 13 residues. V lost 8 bases to trimming and J lost 6 bases; unmatched junction nucleotides: 2. From germline, CDR1 is LNHDA and CDR2 SQIVND (reference sequence). Sample time point: persistent/refractory GD, antithyroid drugs over 5 years with positive TRAb. With RNA extracted from PBMCs as input, the TCR library was made. The receptor comes from a female donor with Graves disease. The source was peripheral blood mononuclear cells (PBMCs), collected when the disease was refractory, from a patient treated with antithyroid drugs. The V call is TRBV19, the J call TRBJ2-1; 12 positions match TRBD2. The CDR3 DNA follows: TGTGCCAGTGGACTAGCGGGATTCAATGAGCAGTTCTTC. Translated, it gives CASGLAGFNEQFF.